This section outlines one T cell receptor (beta chain) sequence together with its context. These data come from a study of blood T cell repertoires in COVID-19. Study-wide context: COVID-19 samples, acute and convalescent, were from the United States, Italy and Spain.

Clones were read by immunoSEQ multiplex PCR, and TCRdb kept only the in-frame ones, dropping some. This sample has approximately 250,000 clones, with about 91% found just once. The CDR3 runs to 14 residues. Germline loops: CDR1 LGHDT, CDR2 YNNKEL (reference sequence). V shed 1 base and J shed 3 bases, with 7 bases lying between them. V is TRBV3-1 (or the pseudogene TRBV3-2) and J is TRBJ1-5; tentative D call: TRBD1 (5 bases). The sequencing input was PBMCs or T cells enriched from blood (not recorded which). The sequence derives from a woman aged 40 to 50 with acute COVID-19. The CDR3 sequence: CASSQGGDNQPQHF. The CDR3 nucleotides are TGTGCCAGCAGCCAAGGGGGCGACAATCAGCCCCAGCATTTT.